One and the same sample provided the 21 T cell receptor beta chains below, sequenced in a study of cytomegalovirus exposure and HLA in healthy donors. The primer mix had 60 Vbeta and 13 Jbeta primers. Produced via immunoSEQ multiplex PCR; TCRdb's table is partial and in-frame only. The profile shows under 150,000 clones, 70% to 80% of them singletons. Input material: PBMCs. The receptors derive from a female donor in good health and CMV-seropositive.

The V gene is TRBV28, the J gene TRBJ1-3, with D uncertain. V lost 4 bases and J 0 bases, leaving 7 bases between the germline ends. This CDR3 is built from 14 residues. Germline V CDR1 and CDR2: MDHEN, SYDVKM. The CDR3, as DNA: TGTGCCAGCAGTTCTTTCAGCTCTGGAAACACCATATATTTT. Translation gives CASSSFSSGNTIYF.

The rearrangement uses TRBV7-6 and TRBJ1-1; no clear D. Germline lookup yields CDR1 SGHVS and CDR2 FNYEAQ. The V end lost 1 base, the J end lost 4 bases, and 10 bases lay between the germline ends. The CDR3 loop spans 14 amino acids. Written as DNA, the CDR3 is TGTGCCAGCAGCTTAGTGCGCGGATTCACTGAAGCTTTCTTT. Residues: CASSLVRGFTEAFF.

The DNA for the CDR3 is TGTGCCAGCAGCGTGGGGACAGAACCGAACACCGGGGAGCTGTTTTTT. Its protein is CASSVGTEPNTGELFF. This chain connects TRBV9 to TRBJ2-2; 7 nucleotides agree with TRBD1. J gave up 0 bases and V 2 bases, and 4 bases lay outside the gene matches. Per the germline V gene, CDR1 is SGDLS and CDR2 is YYNGEE. This CDR3 contains 16 residues.

The CDR3 DNA follows: TGTGCCAGCAGTGAATTCGGGAGCTCCTACAATGAGCAGTTCTTC. As protein: CASSEFGSSYNEQFF. The chain recombines TRBV2 with TRBJ2-1; D possibly corresponds to TRBD2 (6 bases). The length of the CDR3 is 15 residues. V lost 2 bases to trimming and J lost 0 bases, with 8 bases between them. Germline loops: CDR1 SNHLY, CDR2 FYNNEI.

This chain joins TRBV4-2 and TRBJ2-3; TRBD2 agrees at 11 bases. V trimming: 6 bases; J trimming: 2 bases; junction bases outside the gene matches: 7. Germline V CDR1 and CDR2: LGHNA, YNFKEQ. The CDR3 loop spans 16 amino acids. The CDR3 sequence is CASSLLAGEYTDTQYF. CDR3 DNA: TGTGCCAGCAGTCTACTAGCGGGGGAGTACACAGATACGCAGTATTTT.

This chain connects TRBV2 to TRBJ1-1; no firm D call. This CDR3 is built from 13 residues. CDR1 is SNHLY, CDR2 FYNNEI, per germline. V lost 6 bases to trimming and J lost 0 bases, with 8 bases between them. The CDR3 loop reads CASRALLNTEAFF. In DNA form, the CDR3 reads TGTGCCAGCAGGGCTCTTTTGAACACTGAAGCTTTCTTT.

The chain links TRBV9 to TRBJ1-1; D might be TRBD1 (5 bases). Trimming removed 6 bases from V and 5 bases from J, with 17 bases in between. CDR1 and CDR2 (germline): SGDLS, YYNGEE. The CDR3 is made up of 14 amino acids. The CDR3 region is CASNRDYRGTEAFF. As DNA, the CDR3 is TGTGCCAGCAACCGGGACTACCGGGGGACTGAAGCTTTCTTT.

DNA for the CDR3: TGTGCCAGCAGCCTAAGAGGGGAGGTTTTGTCTGGCTACACCTTC. This translates into CASSLRGEVLSGYTF. The chain employs TRBV4-2 and TRBJ1-2, with a tentative D call TRBD1 (5 bases). Germline V gives CDR1 LGHNA, CDR2 YNFKEQ. This CDR3 is 15 amino acids long. V was trimmed by 4 bases and J by 7 bases, leaving 19 bases between them.

This chain joins TRBV7-6 and TRBJ2-5, with D tentatively TRBD1 (5 bases). CDR3 length: 15 residues. Germline values: CDR1 SGHVS, CDR2 FNYEAQ. Trimming took off 5 bases at V and 5 bases at J, with 18 bases between the two ends. The DNA for the CDR3 is TGTGCCAGCAGCCTACCCGCAGGGCACGGGGAGACCCAGTACTTC. The encoded protein is CASSLPAGHGETQYF.

The chain carries TRBV30 and TRBJ2-7; 8 bases align to TRBD1. This CDR3 contains 11 residues. Germline CDR1 is GTSNPN and CDR2 is SVGIG (reference sequence). The V and J ends lost 7 bases and 9 bases, in that order; junction bases with no gene match: 8. The CDR3 loop is CASAGGRVQYF. CDR3 bases: TGTGCCTCTGCAGGGGGCCGGGTGCAGTACTTC.

The chain links TRBV6-1 to TRBJ1-2; D remains ambiguous. The CDR3 totals 15 residues. Germline CDR1 is MNHNS and CDR2 is SASEGT. V lost 0 bases and J lost 7, with 15 bases in between. The CDR3 nucleotides read TGTGCCAGCAGTGAAGCGTCACAGTCCTTTCCTGGCTACACCTTC. Its translation is CASSEASQSFPGYTF.

The CDR3 nucleotides read TGTGCCAGTAGTCTGAGGACTAGCGGGATAGCCAAAAACATTCAGTACTTC. As protein: CASSLRTSGIAKNIQYF. The rearrangement uses TRBV19 and TRBJ2-4; 12 positions match TRBD2. Germline V CDR1 and CDR2: LNHDA, SQIVND (reference sequence). The V and J ends lost 5 bases and 0 bases, in that order; junction bases with no gene match: 5. This CDR3 is 17 amino acids long.

This clone was observed once. The chain couples TRBV6-1 to TRBJ2-5; TRBD1 matches 7 bases. The J call may be mistaken, given a closer DNA end match to TRBJ2-7. The CDR3 has 13 residues. CDR1 MNHNS and CDR2 SASEGT come from the germline V gene. The CDR3 is CASSVQGMGEQYF. DNA of the CDR3: TGTGCCAGCAGTGTACAGGGGATGGGCGAGCAGTACTTC.

This chain joins TRBV4-1 and TRBJ1-1; D might be TRBD1 (6 bases). Germline assignment: CDR1 MGHRA and CDR2 YSYEKL. The CDR3 has 14 amino acids. V was clipped by 6 bases and J by 2 bases, with 13 bases between them. CDR3 in amino acids: CASRDPGDNTEAFF. The CDR3 bases are TGCGCCAGCAGAGACCCAGGGGATAACACTGAAGCTTTCTTT.

The chain joins TRBV6-1 to TRBJ2-5; D is unresolved. The CDR3 has 13 amino acids. Trimming removed 2 bases from V and 5 bases from J, with 9 bases in between. Germline V gene lookup returns CDR1 MNHNS and CDR2 SASEGT. In DNA, the CDR3 is TGTGCCAGCAGTGAATCGAGAACGGAGACCCAGTACTTC. Its protein product is CASSESRTETQYF.

V and J are TRBV27 and TRBJ1-6, with 7 bases fitting TRBD1. The CDR3 has 15 amino acids. Germline V gene sequence: CDR1 MNHEY, CDR2 SMNVEV (reference sequence). V was pared by 5 bases and J by 10 bases, with 11 bases of the junction left unmatched. As DNA, the CDR3 is TGTGCCAGCAGTCCGGCCGGGACAGTAGTCTCACCCCTCCACTTT. This sequence encodes CASSPAGTVVSPLHF.

The gene calls are TRBV9 and TRBJ2-7, with D perhaps matching TRBD1 (5 bases). V was trimmed by 0 bases and J by 3 bases, leaving 7 bases between them. The CDR3 extends over 13 amino acids. The germline CDR1 and CDR2 sequences are SGDLS and YYNGEE. This CDR3 is CASSVEGNYEQYF. Here the CDR3 DNA reads TGTGCCAGCAGCGTAGAGGGGAACTACGAGCAGTACTTC.

The chain joins TRBV18 to TRBJ1-3; a weak D match, TRBD1 (6 bases). V was shortened by 2 bases and J by 0 bases, with 11 bases between the two germline ends. This CDR3 is built from 16 residues. Germline assignment: CDR1 KGHSH and CDR2 LQKENI. The CDR3 protein is CASSPGGTSSGNTIYF. CDR3 DNA sequence: TGTGCCAGCTCACCAGGGGGCACTAGCTCTGGAAACACCATATATTTT.

This rearrangement joins TRBV16 to TRBJ2-4, with 8 nucleotides matching TRBD2. Germline trimming cut 0 bases from V and 0 bases from J; bases unmatched to any gene: 7. Germline V gene sequence: CDR1 KGHSY, CDR2 FQNENV. CDR3 length equals 18 residues. The CDR3 region is CASSQSGAGDLAKNIQYF. CDR3 DNA: TGTGCCAGCAGCCAATCGGGAGCGGGAGACTTAGCCAAAAACATTCAGTACTTC.

The chain uses TRBV4-1 and TRBJ2-3, with D possibly TRBD1 on 6 matching bases. The CDR3 length is 16 residues. The V end lost 2 bases, the J end lost 2 bases, and 14 bases lay between the germline ends. Germline V gene data show CDR1 as MGHRA and CDR2 as YSYEKL. The CDR3 region has the DNA TGCGCCAGCAGCCAACCCTCAGGGGACCACACAGATACGCAGTATTTT. It is translated as CASSQPSGDHTDTQYF.

This chain connects TRBV5-1 to TRBJ1-1; 10 nucleotides align to TRBD1. The CDR3 covers 15 residues. Germline-derived CDR1 and CDR2 are SGHRS and YFSETQ. Trimming took 4 bases from V and 3 from J; bases not matched to a gene: 6. The CDR3 here is CASSRGGQGDTEAFF. The CDR3 region has the DNA TGCGCCAGCAGCCGGGGCGGACAGGGGGACACTGAAGCTTTCTTT.